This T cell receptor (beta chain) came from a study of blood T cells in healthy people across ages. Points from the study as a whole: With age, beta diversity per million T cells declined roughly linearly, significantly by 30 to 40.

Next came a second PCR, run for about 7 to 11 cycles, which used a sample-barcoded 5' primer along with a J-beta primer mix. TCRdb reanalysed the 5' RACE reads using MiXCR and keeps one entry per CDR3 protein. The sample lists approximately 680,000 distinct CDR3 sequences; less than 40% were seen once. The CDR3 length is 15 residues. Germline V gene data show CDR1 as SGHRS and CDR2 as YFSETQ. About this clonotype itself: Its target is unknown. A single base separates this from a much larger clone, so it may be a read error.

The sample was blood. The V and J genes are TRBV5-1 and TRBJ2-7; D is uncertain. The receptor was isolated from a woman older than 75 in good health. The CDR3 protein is CAGSLRPDFSYEQYF. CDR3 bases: TGCGCCGGCAGCCTCAGACCGGATTTCTCCTACGAGCAGTACTTC. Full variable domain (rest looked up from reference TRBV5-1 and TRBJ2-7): KAGVTQTPRYLIKTRGQQVTLSCSPISGHRSVSWYQQTPGQGLQFLFEYFSETQRNKGNFPGRFSGRQFSNSRSEMNVSTLELGDSALYLCAGSLRPDFSYEQYFGPGTRLTVT.